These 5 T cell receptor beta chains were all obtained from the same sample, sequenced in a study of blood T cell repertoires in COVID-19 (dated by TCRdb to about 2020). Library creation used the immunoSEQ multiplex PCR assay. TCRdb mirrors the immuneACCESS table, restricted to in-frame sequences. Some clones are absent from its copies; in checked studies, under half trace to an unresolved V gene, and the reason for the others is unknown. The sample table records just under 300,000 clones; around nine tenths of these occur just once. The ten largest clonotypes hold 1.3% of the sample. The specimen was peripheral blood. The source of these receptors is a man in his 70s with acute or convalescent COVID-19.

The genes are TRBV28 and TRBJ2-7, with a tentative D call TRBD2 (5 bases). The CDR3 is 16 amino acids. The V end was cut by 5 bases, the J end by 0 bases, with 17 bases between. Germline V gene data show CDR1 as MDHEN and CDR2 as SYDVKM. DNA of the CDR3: TGTGCCAGCAGTAGAAACCGGGATCTACCCTCCTACGAGCAGTACTTC. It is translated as CASSRNRDLPSYEQYF.

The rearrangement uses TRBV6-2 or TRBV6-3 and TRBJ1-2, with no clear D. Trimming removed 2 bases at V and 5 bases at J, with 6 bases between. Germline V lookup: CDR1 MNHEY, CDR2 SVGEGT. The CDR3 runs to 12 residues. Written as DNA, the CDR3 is TGTGCCAGCAGTTACCAGTCATATGGCTACACCTTC. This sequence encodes CASSYQSYGYTF.

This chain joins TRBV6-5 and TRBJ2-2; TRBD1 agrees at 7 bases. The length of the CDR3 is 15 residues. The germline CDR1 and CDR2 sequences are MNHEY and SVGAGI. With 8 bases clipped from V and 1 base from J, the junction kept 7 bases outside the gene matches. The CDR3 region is CASEGRTGNTGELFF. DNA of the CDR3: TGTGCCAGCGAGGGGCGGACAGGGAACACCGGGGAGCTGTTTTTT.

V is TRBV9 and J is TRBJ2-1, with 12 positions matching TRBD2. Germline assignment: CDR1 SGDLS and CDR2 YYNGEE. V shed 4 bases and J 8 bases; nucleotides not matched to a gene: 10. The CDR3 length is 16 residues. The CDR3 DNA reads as TGTGCCAGCAGCCGGACTAGCGGGATGCCGGTCGATGAGCAGTTCTTC. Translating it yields CASSRTSGMPVDEQFF.

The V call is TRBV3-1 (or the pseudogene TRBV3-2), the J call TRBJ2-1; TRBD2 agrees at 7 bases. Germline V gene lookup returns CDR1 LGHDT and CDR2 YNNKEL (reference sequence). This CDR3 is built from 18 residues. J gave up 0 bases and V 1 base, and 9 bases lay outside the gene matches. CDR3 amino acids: CASSQGLGGGGSYNEQFF. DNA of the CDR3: TGTGCCAGCAGCCAAGGGCTTGGGGGGGGTGGCTCCTACAATGAGCAGTTCTTC.